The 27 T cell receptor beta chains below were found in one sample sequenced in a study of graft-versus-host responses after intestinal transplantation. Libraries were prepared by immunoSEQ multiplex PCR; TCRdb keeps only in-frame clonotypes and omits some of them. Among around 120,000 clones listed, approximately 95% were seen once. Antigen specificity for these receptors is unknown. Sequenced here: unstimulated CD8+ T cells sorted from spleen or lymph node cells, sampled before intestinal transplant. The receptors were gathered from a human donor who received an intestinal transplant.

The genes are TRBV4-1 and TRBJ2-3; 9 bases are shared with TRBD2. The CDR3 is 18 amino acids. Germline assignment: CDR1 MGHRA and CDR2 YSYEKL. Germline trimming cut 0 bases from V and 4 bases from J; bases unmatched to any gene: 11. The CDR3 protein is CASSQEPLGGRVADTQYF. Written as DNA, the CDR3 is TGCGCCAGCAGCCAAGAGCCTCTTGGCGGGAGGGTCGCAGATACGCAGTATTTT.

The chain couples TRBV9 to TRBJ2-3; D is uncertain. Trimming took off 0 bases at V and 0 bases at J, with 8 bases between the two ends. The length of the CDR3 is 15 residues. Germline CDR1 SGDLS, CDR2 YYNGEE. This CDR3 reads CASSVGATSTDTQYF. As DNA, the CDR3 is TGTGCCAGCAGCGTAGGAGCGACTAGCACAGATACGCAGTATTTT.

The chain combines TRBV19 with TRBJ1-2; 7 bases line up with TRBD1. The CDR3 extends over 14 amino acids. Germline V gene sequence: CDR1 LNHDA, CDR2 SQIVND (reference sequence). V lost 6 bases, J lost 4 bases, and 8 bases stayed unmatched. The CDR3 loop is CASRGTDRAYGYTF. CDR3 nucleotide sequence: TGTGCCAGTAGGGGGACAGACAGGGCCTATGGCTACACCTTC.

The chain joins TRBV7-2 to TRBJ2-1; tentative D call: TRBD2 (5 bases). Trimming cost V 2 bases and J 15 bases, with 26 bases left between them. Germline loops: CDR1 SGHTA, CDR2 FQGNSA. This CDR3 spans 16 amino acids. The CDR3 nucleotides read TGTGCCAGCAGCTTAATAGGTCTAGCCGGCGGTCGTCCGCGGTTCTTC. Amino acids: CASSLIGLAGGRPRFF.

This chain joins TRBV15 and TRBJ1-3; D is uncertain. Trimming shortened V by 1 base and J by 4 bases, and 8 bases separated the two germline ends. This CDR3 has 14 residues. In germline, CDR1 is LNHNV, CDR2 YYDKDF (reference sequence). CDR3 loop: CATSRGRVGNTIYF. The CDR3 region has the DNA TGTGCCACCAGCAGAGGGAGGGTCGGAAACACCATATATTTT.

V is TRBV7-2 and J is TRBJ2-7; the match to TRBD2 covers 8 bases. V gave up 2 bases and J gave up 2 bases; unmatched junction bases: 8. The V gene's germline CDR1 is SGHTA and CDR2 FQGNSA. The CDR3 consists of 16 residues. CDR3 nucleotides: TGTGCCAGCAGCTTACGGGGGGGACTAGGAGCCTACGAGCAGTACTTC. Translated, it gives CASSLRGGLGAYEQYF.

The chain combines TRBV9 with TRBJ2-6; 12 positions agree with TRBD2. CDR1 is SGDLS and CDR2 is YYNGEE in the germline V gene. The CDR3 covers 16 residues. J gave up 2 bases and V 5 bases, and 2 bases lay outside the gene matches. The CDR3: CASRTSGSAGANVLTF. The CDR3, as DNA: TGTGCCAGCAGGACTAGCGGGAGTGCTGGGGCCAACGTCCTGACTTTC.

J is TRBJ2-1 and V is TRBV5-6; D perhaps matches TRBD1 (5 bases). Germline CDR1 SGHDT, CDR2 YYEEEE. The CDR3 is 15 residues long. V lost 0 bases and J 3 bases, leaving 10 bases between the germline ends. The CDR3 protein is CASSLVQGDYNEQFF. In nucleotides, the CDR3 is TGTGCCAGCAGCTTGGTCCAGGGCGACTACAATGAGCAGTTCTTC.

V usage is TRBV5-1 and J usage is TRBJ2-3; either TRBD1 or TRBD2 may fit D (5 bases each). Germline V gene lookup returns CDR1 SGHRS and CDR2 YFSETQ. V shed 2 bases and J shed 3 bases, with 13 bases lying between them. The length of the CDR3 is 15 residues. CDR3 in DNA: TGCGCCAGCAGCTTCCGGGACCCTATGACAGATACGCAGTATTTT. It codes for CASSFRDPMTDTQYF.

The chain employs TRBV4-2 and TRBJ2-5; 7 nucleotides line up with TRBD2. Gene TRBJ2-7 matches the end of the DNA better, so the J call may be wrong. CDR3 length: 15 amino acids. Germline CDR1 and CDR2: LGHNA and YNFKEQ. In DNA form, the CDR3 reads TGTGCCAGCAGCCAAGCAATCGGGGAGGGCTACGAGCAGTACTTC. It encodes CASSQAIGEGYEQYF.

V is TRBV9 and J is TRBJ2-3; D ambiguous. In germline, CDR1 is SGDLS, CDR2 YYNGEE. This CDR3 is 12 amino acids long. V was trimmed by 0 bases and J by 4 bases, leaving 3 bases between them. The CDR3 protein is CASSVASDTQYF. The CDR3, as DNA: TGTGCCAGCAGCGTAGCGTCAGATACGCAGTATTTT.

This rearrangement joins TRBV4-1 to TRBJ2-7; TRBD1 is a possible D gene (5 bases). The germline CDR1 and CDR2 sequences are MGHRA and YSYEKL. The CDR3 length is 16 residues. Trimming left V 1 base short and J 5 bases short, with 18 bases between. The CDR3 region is CASSQGYTGFADEQYF. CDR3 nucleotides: TGCGCCAGCAGCCAAGGATATACAGGATTCGCGGACGAGCAGTACTTC.

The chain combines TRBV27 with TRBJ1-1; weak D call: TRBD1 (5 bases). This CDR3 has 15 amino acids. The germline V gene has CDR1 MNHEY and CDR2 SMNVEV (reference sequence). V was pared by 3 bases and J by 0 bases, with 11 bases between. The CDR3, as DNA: TGTGCCAGCAGTTTTTATGAGGGACTGAACACTGAAGCTTTCTTT. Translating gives CASSFYEGLNTEAFF.

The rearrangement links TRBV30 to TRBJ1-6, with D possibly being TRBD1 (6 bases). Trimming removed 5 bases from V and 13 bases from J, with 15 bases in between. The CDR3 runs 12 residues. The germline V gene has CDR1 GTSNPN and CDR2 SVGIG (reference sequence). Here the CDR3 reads CAWVQGLKPLHF. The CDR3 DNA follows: TGTGCCTGGGTACAGGGACTGAAGCCCCTCCACTTT.

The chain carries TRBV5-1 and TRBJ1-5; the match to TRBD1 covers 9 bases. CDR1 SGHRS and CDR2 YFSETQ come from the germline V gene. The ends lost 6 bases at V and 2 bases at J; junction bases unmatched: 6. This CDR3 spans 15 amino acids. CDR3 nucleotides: TGCGCCAGCATCAAAAGGGACAGGGGCAATCAGCCCCAGCATTTT. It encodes CASIKRDRGNQPQHF. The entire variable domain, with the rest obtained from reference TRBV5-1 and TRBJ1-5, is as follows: KAGVTQTPRYLIKTRGQQVTLSCSPISGHRSVSWYQQTPGQGLQFLFEYFSETQRNKGNFPGRFSGRQFSNSRSEMNVSTLELGDSALYLCASIKRDRGNQPQHFGDGTRLSIL.

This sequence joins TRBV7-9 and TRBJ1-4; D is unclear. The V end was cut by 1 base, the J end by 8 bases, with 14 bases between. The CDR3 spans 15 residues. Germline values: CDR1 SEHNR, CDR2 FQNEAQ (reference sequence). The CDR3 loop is CASSLVEGSGEKLFF. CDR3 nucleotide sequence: TGTGCCAGCAGCTTAGTGGAGGGATCCGGGGAAAAACTGTTTTTT. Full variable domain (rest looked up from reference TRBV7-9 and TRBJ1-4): DTGVSQNPRHKITKRGQNVTFRCDPISEHNRLYWYRQTLGQGPEFLTYFQNEAQLEKSRLLSDRFSAERPKGSFSTLEIQRTEQGDSAMYLCASSLVEGSGEKLFFGSGTQLSVL.

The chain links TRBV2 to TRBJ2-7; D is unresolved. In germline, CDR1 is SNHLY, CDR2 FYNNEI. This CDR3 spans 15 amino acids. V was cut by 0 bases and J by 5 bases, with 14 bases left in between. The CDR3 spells CASSEAGRQIHEQYF. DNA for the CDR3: TGTGCCAGCAGTGAAGCGGGTAGGCAGATCCACGAGCAGTACTTC. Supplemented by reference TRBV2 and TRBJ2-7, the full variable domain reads EPEVTQTPSHQVTQMGQEVILRCVPISNHLYFYWYRQILGQKVEFLVSFYNNEISEKSEIFDDQFSVERPDGSNFTLKIRSTKLEDSAMYFCASSEAGRQIHEQYFGPGTRLTVT.

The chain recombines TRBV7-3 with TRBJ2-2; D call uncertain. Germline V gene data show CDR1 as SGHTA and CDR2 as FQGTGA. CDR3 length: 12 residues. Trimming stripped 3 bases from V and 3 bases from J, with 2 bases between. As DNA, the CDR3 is TGTGCCAGCAGCTTTGACACCGGGGAGCTGTTTTTT. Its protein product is CASSFDTGELFF. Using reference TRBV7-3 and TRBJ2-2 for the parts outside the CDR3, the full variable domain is GAGVSQTPSNKVTEKGKYVELRCDPISGHTALYWYRQSLGQGPEFLIYFQGTGAADDSGLPNDRFFAVRPEGSVSTLKIQRTERGDSAVYLCASSFDTGELFFGEGSRLTVL.

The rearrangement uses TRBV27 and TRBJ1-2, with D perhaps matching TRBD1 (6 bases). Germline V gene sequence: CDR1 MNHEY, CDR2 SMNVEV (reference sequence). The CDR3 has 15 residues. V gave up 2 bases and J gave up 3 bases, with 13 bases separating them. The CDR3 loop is CASSLTTGPHYGYTF. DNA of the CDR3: TGTGCCAGCAGTTTAACGACAGGACCGCACTATGGCTACACCTTC.

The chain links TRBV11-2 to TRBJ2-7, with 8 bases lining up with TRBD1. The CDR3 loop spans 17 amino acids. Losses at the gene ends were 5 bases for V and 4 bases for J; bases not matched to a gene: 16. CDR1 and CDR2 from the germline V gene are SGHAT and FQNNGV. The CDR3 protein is CASSLRGQERREYEQYF. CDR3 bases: TGTGCCAGCAGCCTCCGGGGACAGGAACGACGCGAATACGAGCAGTACTTC.

The CDR3 DNA sequence: TGCGCCAGCAGCCAAGGACTAGCGGGGAACTACGAGCAGTACTTC. Amino acid sequence: CASSQGLAGNYEQYF. The chain links TRBV5-1 to TRBJ2-7, with 12 bases lining up with TRBD2. Germline lookup yields CDR1 SGHRS and CDR2 YFSETQ. V lost 4 bases and J lost 3; bases outside the gene matches: 5. The CDR3 totals 15 residues.

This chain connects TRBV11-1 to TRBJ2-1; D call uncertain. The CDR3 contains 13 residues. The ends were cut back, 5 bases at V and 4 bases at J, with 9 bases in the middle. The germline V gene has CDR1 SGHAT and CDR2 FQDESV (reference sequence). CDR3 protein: CASSRLGYNEQFF. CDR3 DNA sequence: TGTGCCAGCAGCCGCCTAGGTTACAATGAGCAGTTCTTC.

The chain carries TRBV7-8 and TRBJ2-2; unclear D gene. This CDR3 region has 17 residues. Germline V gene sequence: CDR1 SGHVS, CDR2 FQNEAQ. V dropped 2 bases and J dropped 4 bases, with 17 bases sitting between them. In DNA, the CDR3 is TGTGCCAGCAGCTTATCTAGGGTGGTTCGGCCCACCGGGGAGCTGTTTTTT. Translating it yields CASSLSRVVRPTGELFF.

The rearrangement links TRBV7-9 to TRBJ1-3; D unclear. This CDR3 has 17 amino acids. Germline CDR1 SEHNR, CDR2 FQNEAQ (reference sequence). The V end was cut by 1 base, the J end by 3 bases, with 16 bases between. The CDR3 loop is CASSLVAVRAGGNTIYF. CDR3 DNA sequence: TGTGCCAGCAGCTTAGTAGCCGTCCGGGCGGGTGGAAACACCATATATTTT.

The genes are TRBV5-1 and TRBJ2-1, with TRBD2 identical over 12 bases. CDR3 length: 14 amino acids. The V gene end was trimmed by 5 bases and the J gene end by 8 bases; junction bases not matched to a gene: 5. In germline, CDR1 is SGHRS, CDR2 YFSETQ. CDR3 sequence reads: CASRTSGSRYEQFF. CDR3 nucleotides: TGCGCCAGCAGGACTAGCGGGAGCAGGTATGAGCAGTTCTTC.

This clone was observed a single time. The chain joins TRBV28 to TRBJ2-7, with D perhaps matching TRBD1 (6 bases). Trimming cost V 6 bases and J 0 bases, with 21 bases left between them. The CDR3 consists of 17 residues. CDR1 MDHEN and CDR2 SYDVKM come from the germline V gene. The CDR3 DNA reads TGTGCCAGCAGCCGACACAAAACAGGGTGGAGCTCCTACGAGCAGTACTTC. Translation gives CASSRHKTGWSSYEQYF.

The CDR3 DNA reads TGTGCCAGCAGTTTAAGGGTCTTCAATCAGCCCCAGCATTTT. Amino acids: CASSLRVFNQPQHF. This chain links TRBV27 with TRBJ1-5; D is unclear. The germline V gene has CDR1 MNHEY and CDR2 SMNVEV (reference sequence). The CDR3 runs 14 residues. Trimming left V 2 bases short and J 3 bases short, with 8 bases between.